This note documents a single T cell receptor (beta chain) sequence. Antigen unknown. This entry is derived from a study of regulatory T cells in long-lasting Graves disease. Looked up from germline, CDR1 is LNHDA and CDR2 is SQIVND (reference sequence). The CDR3 length is 15 residues. V was cut by 6 bases and J by 1 base, with 15 bases left in between. Arm-PCR with iRepertoire HTBI primers amplified the CDR3 regions for these TCR beta libraries. TCRdb re-called the multiplex PCR reads with MiXCR, one entry per CDR3 protein. The repertoire has fewer than 400,000 distinct CDR3 sequences, around 20% of them found once; the top ten carry less than 25%. Broader study findings: Under persistent disease, TRBV28, TRBJ1-2 and TRBJ2-5 were used preferentially. Newly diagnosed Graves' patients had higher TCR diversity than persistent ones.

Time point noted: persistent/refractory GD, antithyroid drugs over 5 years with positive TRAb. PBMC RNA served as the TCR library source. It was an endocrinology department in Xi'an, China, that provided the patients. The sequencing used peripheral blood mononuclear cells (PBMCs), collected when the disease was refractory, from a patient treated with antithyroid drugs. The V gene is TRBV19, the J gene TRBJ1-1; D is possibly TRBD1 (5 bases). This TCR was recovered from a female donor with Graves disease. CDR3: CASSVTGHQNTEAFF. The CDR3 DNA follows: TGTGCCAGTAGCGTCACCGGACACCAGAACACTGAAGCTTTCTTT.